What follows are 22 T cell receptor beta chains derived from one specimen sequenced in a study of immune evolution from preneoplasia to lung adenocarcinoma. Libraries were prepared by immunoSEQ multiplex PCR; TCRdb keeps only in-frame clonotypes and omits some of them. The repertoire includes 9,500 to 15,000 clones, under 90% of them detected once, and 3.8% sits in the top ten. Source material: FFPE tissue from an adenomatous hyperplasia lung lesion. The subset is: atypical adenomatous hyperplasia (AAH), lung preneoplasia. The receptors derive from a person aged 50-75 years with lung adenocarcinoma.

This chain links TRBV4-1 with TRBJ1-2; D is ambiguous. The CDR3 covers 15 residues. V dropped 0 bases and J dropped 2 bases, with 10 bases sitting between them. CDR1 and CDR2 (germline): MGHRA, YSYEKL. In DNA, the CDR3 is TGCGCCAGCAGCCAAGATGTTGCAGACAACTATGGCTACACCTTC. Translation gives CASSQDVADNYGYTF.

This clone has just one count. CDR3 region: CASSLDFGSSYEQYF. The DNA for the CDR3 is TGTGCCAGCAGCTTAGACTTCGGGAGCTCCTACGAGCAGTACTTC. The genes are TRBV7-9 and TRBJ2-7, with a tentative D call TRBD2 (6 bases). There are 15 residues in the CDR3. Trimming cost V 1 base and J 0 bases, with 10 bases left between them. The germline V gene has CDR1 SEHNR and CDR2 FQNEAQ (reference sequence).

Only one count was recorded for this clone. The genes are TRBV20-1 and TRBJ2-7, with D possibly matching TRBD2 (5 bases). This CDR3 is 11 amino acids long. The germline V and J ends were trimmed by 5 bases and 7 bases, with 12 bases remaining between them. CDR1 is DFQATT and CDR2 is SNEGSKA in the germline V gene (reference sequence). Written as DNA, the CDR3 is TGCAGTGCTGTTCAGACTATTGAGCAGTACTTC. Translation: CSAVQTIEQYF.

This chain connects TRBV18 to TRBJ1-1; D ambiguous. The length of the CDR3 is 16 residues. CDR1 is KGHSH, CDR2 LQKENI, per germline. V was clipped by 4 bases and J by 0 bases, with 15 bases between them. For the CDR3, the DNA is TGTGCCAGCTCACTTCACCCCAGGTCCATGAACACTGAAGCTTTCTTT. Protein product: CASSLHPRSMNTEAFF.

This chain links TRBV23-1 with TRBJ2-2; weak D call: TRBD1 (6 bases). Being an ORF, TRBV23-1 has a function that is uncertain. The CDR3 has 12 residues. Trimming left V 6 bases short and J 7 bases short, with 9 bases between. CDR3 sequence (DNA): TGCGCCAGCAGAACAGGGCACGGGGAGCTGTTTTTT. Translation gives CASRTGHGELFF.

The genes are TRBV28 and TRBJ2-1; D tentatively reads TRBD1 or TRBD2 (5 bases each). CDR3 size: 15 residues. Trimming left V 4 bases short and J 8 bases short, with 18 bases between. CDR1 MDHEN and CDR2 SYDVKM come from the germline V gene. DNA of the CDR3: TGTGCCAGCAGTTCCCTCGGGGCCAAATCGGATGAGCAGTTCTTC. It codes for CASSSLGAKSDEQFF. The complete variable domain, with remaining parts taken from reference TRBV28 and TRBJ2-1, reads DVKVTQSSRYLVKRTGEKVFLECVQDMDHENMFWYRQDPGLGLRLIYFSYDVKMKEKGDIPEGYSVSREKKERFSLILESASTNQTSMYLCASSSLGAKSDEQFFGPGTRLTVL.

In DNA, the CDR3 is TGTGCCAGCAGACGGGAGCCTTGGGGCTACACCTTC. It codes for CASRREPWGYTF. The chain recombines TRBV11-2 with TRBJ1-2; no reliable D call. Germline loops: CDR1 SGHAT, CDR2 FQNNGV. This CDR3 contains 12 residues. Deletions cut 6 bases from V and 8 bases from J, with 13 bases between.

This clone was seen a handful of times. This chain connects TRBV11-1 to TRBJ2-1; D may be TRBD2 (5 bases). There are 15 residues in the CDR3. Deletions cut 5 bases from V and 3 bases from J, with 14 bases between. Germline assignment: CDR1 SGHAT and CDR2 FQDESV (reference sequence). CDR3 coding DNA: TGTGCCAGCAGCCTGGGAGACATCCGCTACAATGAGCAGTTCTTC. It specifies CASSLGDIRYNEQFF.

The genes are TRBV27 and TRBJ1-4, with D perhaps matching TRBD1 (5 bases). This CDR3 contains 14 residues. Per the germline V gene, CDR1 is MNHEY and CDR2 is SMNVEV (reference sequence). Trimming shortened V by 4 bases and J by 15 bases, and 21 bases separated the two germline ends. The CDR3 DNA reads TGTGCCAGCAGTTCCTTTGAAGGGGCGCGGGTTGTGTTTTTT. The encoded protein is CASSSFEGARVVFF.

This clone occurred a few times. This chain links TRBV2 with TRBJ2-5; D gene ambiguous. Germline CDR1 and CDR2: SNHLY and FYNNEI. With 4 bases removed from V and 4 bases from J, the gap between germline ends came to 4 bases. The CDR3 is made up of 11 amino acids. In nucleotides, the CDR3 is TGTGCCAGCAGTGGGGGAGAGACCCAGTACTTC. This sequence encodes CASSGGETQYF.

This clone showed up just a few times. DNA of the CDR3: TGTGCCAGCAACCAAGGGGTTGGACAGGGAAACACTGAAGCTTTCTTT. Translating it yields CASNQGVGQGNTEAFF. The chain links TRBV6-6 to TRBJ1-1, with 8 bases fitting TRBD1. V lost 7 bases to trimming and J lost 2 bases; unmatched junction nucleotides: 12. Germline V gene data show CDR1 as MNHNY and CDR2 as SVGAGI (reference sequence). The CDR3 runs 16 residues.

V usage is TRBV10-3 and J usage is TRBJ1-1, with no clear D. Germline CDR1 is ENHRY and CDR2 is SYGVKD. V gave up 5 bases and J gave up 8 bases, with 12 bases separating them. The CDR3 loop spans 12 amino acids. CDR3 nucleotides: TGTGCCATCAGTCGAGAATTGTCGGAAGCTTTCTTT. It encodes CAISRELSEAFF.

This clone was seen a single time. The chain recombines TRBV27 with TRBJ2-5; D perhaps matches TRBD2 (5 bases). The CDR3 runs to 14 residues. Germline assignment: CDR1 MNHEY and CDR2 SMNVEV (reference sequence). V was trimmed by 3 bases and J by 7 bases, leaving 15 bases between them. Here the CDR3 reads CASSFTQLGGTQYF. In DNA, the CDR3 is TGTGCCAGCAGTTTTACCCAACTTGGAGGGACCCAGTACTTC.

The genes are TRBV5-1 and TRBJ2-3; D gene uncertain. The germline V gene has CDR1 SGHRS and CDR2 YFSETQ. V was cut by 2 bases and J by 6 bases, with 10 bases left in between. This CDR3 contains 13 residues. CDR3 residues: CASSLGNADTQYF. In DNA form, the CDR3 reads TGCGCCAGCAGCTTAGGGAATGCGGATACGCAGTATTTT.

This clone was observed once. J is TRBJ2-5 and V is TRBV7-9; the D call may be TRBD1 or TRBD2 (5 bases each). Germline V gene lookup returns CDR1 SEHNR and CDR2 FQNEAQ (reference sequence). The CDR3 sequence is 14 residues long. Trimming removed 3 bases from V and 3 bases from J, with 11 bases in between. Here the CDR3 reads CASSLRVGEETQYF. CDR3 bases: TGTGCCAGCAGCTTGAGGGTAGGGGAAGAGACCCAGTACTTC. Combining the CDR3 with reference TRBV7-9 and TRBJ2-5 gives the whole variable domain DTGVSQNPRHKITKRGQNVTFRCDPISEHNRLYWYRQTLGQGPEFLTYFQNEAQLEKSRLLSDRFSAERPKGSFSTLEIQRTEQGDSAMYLCASSLRVGEETQYFGPGTRLLVL.

The genes are TRBV28 and TRBJ2-5; 14 bases fit TRBD2. The CDR3 sequence is 16 residues long. J was trimmed by 5 bases and V by 5 bases; bases with no gene match: 7. Germline V gene lookup returns CDR1 MDHEN and CDR2 SYDVKM. The CDR3 here is CASSLLGLAGEETQYF. The CDR3 nucleotides read TGTGCCAGCAGTCTCCTGGGACTAGCGGGAGAGGAGACCCAGTACTTC.

The chain uses TRBV6-1 and TRBJ1-5; 9 nucleotides line up with TRBD1. Germline CDR1 reads MNHNS; CDR2 reads SASEGT. The J segment lost 5 bases and the V segment lost 1 base, leaving 6 bases of the junction unmatched. This CDR3 region has 16 residues. The CDR3 is CASSEEATGGHQPQHF. The CDR3 DNA is TGTGCCAGCAGTGAAGAAGCGACAGGGGGTCATCAGCCCCAGCATTTT.

This clone was seen only a few times. The V call is TRBV7-9, the J call TRBJ1-5, with TRBD1 as a possible D gene (5 bases). The CDR3 has 15 residues. The germline V gene encodes CDR1 SEHNR and CDR2 FQNEAQ (reference sequence). Trimming pared 3 bases from V and 0 bases from J, leaving 9 bases between. In DNA, the CDR3 is TGTGCCAGCAGCTTCGGCGACAGTAGCAATCAGCCCCAGCATTTT. It is translated as CASSFGDSSNQPQHF.

The V and J genes are TRBV19 and TRBJ1-5; D is ambiguous. This CDR3 contains 14 residues. V lost 0 bases and J lost 3, with 6 bases in between. The V gene's germline CDR1 is LNHDA and CDR2 SQIVND (reference sequence). CDR3 sequence reads: CASSIETVNQPQHF. The DNA for the CDR3 is TGTGCCAGTAGTATAGAGACGGTCAATCAGCCCCAGCATTTT.

The gene calls are TRBV15 and TRBJ2-1; D not resolved. The germline gives CDR1 LNHNV, CDR2 YYDKDF (reference sequence). Trimming removed 0 bases at V and 6 bases at J, with 12 bases between. The CDR3 totals 15 residues. In DNA form, the CDR3 reads TGTGCCACCAGCAGAGATGCGGTAGTAGTCAATGAGCAGTTCTTC. Amino acids: CATSRDAVVVNEQFF.

This chain links TRBV7-2 with TRBJ2-3; unclear D gene. Germline V gives CDR1 SGHTA, CDR2 FQGNSA. Trimming shortened V by 1 base and J by 1 base, and 3 bases separated the two germline ends. There are 13 residues in the CDR3. In DNA, the CDR3 is TGTGCCAGCAGCTTAGATCGCACAGATACGCAGTATTTT. This sequence encodes CASSLDRTDTQYF.

V usage is TRBV5-1 and J usage is TRBJ1-1, with a tentative D call TRBD1 (6 bases). V gave up 2 bases and J gave up 1 base, with 6 bases separating them. This CDR3 region has 13 residues. CDR1 is SGHRS and CDR2 is YFSETQ in the germline V gene. The CDR3 DNA sequence: TGCGCCAGCAGCTTACAGGGGAACACTGAAGCTTTCTTT. Amino acids: CASSLQGNTEAFF.